The 12 T cell receptor beta chains below were found in one sample sequenced in a study of blood T cell repertoires in COVID-19. The repertoire was sequenced with immunoSEQ multiplex PCR; TCRdb's copy has only in-frame clones and lacks some. There are under 500,000 clones in the sample; around nine tenths occur only once, and 4% to 5.5% lies in the top ten. The source material was peripheral blood. The receptors stem from a woman in her thirties with acute or convalescent COVID-19.

This rearrangement joins TRBV30 to TRBJ2-7; 8 nucleotides match TRBD1. The CDR3 consists of 10 residues. Germline CDR1 GTSNPN, CDR2 SVGIG (reference sequence). CDR3 protein: CAWKDRDVQV. CDR3 sequence (DNA): TGTGCCTGGAAGGACAGGGATGTTCAGGTC.

The chain uses TRBV25-1 and TRBJ1-1; 7 bases match TRBD1. The germline gives CDR1 MGHDK, CDR2 SYGVNS. V shed 4 bases, J shed 4 bases, and the junction held 3 bases outside the gene matches. The CDR3 runs to 13 residues. The CDR3 region has the DNA TGTGCCAGCAGTGCGACAGGGTCCACTGAAGCTTTCTTT. Translation: CASSATGSTEAFF. Filled out from reference TRBV25-1 and TRBJ1-1, the complete variable domain reads EADIYQTPRYLVIGTGKKITLECSQTMGHDKMYWYQQDPGMELHLIHYSYGVNSTEKGDLSSESTVSRIRTEHFPLTLESARPSHTSQYLCASSATGSTEAFFGQGTRLTVV.

The V call is TRBV5-1, the J call TRBJ1-3; 7 bases are a match to TRBD1. This CDR3 spans 14 amino acids. Per germline, CDR1 SGHRS and CDR2 YFSETQ. The junction had 4 bases not matched to a gene; V was cut back by 4 bases and J by 3 bases. The CDR3 DNA is TGCGCCAGCAGCCTAGACAGGGATGGAAACACCATATATTTT. Protein product: CASSLDRDGNTIYF.

J is TRBJ2-3 and V is TRBV5-1; 9 nucleotides align to TRBD2. The CDR3 loop spans 18 amino acids. Germline lookup yields CDR1 SGHRS and CDR2 YFSETQ. With 4 bases clipped from V and 2 bases from J, the junction kept 14 bases outside the gene matches. CDR3 in amino acids: CASSPRSLRLAVTDTQYF. For the CDR3, the DNA is TGCGCCAGCAGCCCGCGGTCCCTTCGACTAGCGGTCACAGATACGCAGTATTTT. The variable domain in full, with the rest retrieved from reference TRBV5-1 and TRBJ2-3, is KAGVTQTPRYLIKTRGQQVTLSCSPISGHRSVSWYQQTPGQGLQFLFEYFSETQRNKGNFPGRFSGRQFSNSRSEMNVSTLELGDSALYLCASSPRSLRLAVTDTQYFGPGTRLTVL.

The chain links TRBV2 to TRBJ2-6; D unclear. CDR1 is SNHLY, CDR2 FYNNEI, per germline. This CDR3 comprises 15 residues. Between the trimmed V and J ends, which lost 7 bases and 4 bases, there was a span of 14 bases. CDR3: CASNLVGRGANVLTF. For the CDR3, the DNA is TGTGCCAGCAATCTAGTGGGTAGAGGGGCCAACGTCCTGACTTTC. Combining the CDR3 with reference TRBV2 and TRBJ2-6 gives the whole variable domain EPEVTQTPSHQVTQMGQEVILRCVPISNHLYFYWYRQILGQKVEFLVSFYNNEISEKSEIFDDQFSVERPDGSNFTLKIRSTKLEDSAMYFCASNLVGRGANVLTFGAGSRLTVL.

The rearrangement links TRBV11-1 to TRBJ1-2, with TRBD1 identical over 9 bases. Germline assignment: CDR1 SGHAT and CDR2 FQDESV (reference sequence). V was clipped by 3 bases and J by 6 bases; unmatched bases: 2. The CDR3 runs 13 residues. CDR3 sequence (DNA): TGTGCCAGCAGCTTCAGGACAGGGGATGGCTACACCTTC. Translated, it gives CASSFRTGDGYTF.

The chain has TRBV19 and TRBJ1-2, with 7 positions matching TRBD1. This CDR3 contains 16 residues. Losses at the gene ends were 6 bases for V and 2 bases for J; bases not matched to a gene: 12. The V gene's germline CDR1 is LNHDA and CDR2 SQIVND (reference sequence). The CDR3: CASRTFPGQLNYGYTF. The DNA for the CDR3 is TGTGCCAGTAGAACCTTCCCGGGACAGTTGAACTATGGCTACACCTTC.

In regard to this clone: As the CDR3 is not closed by the conserved phenylalanine or tryptophan, this likely results from a read error. Because the CDR3's place on the DNA is in doubt, the DNA is left out and the CDR3 is given as listed by TCRdb. This CDR3 is CASSLGRGQPPLS. The chain carries TRBV7-8 and TRBJ1-1; TRBD1, the table's D call, was not compared with the DNA. Ends included, the CDR3 has 13 residues. Germline V gene data show CDR1 as SGHVS and CDR2 as FQNEAQ.

The V call is TRBV6-1, the J call TRBJ1-5; no clear D. V was clipped by 7 bases and J by 2 bases, with 12 bases between them. The CDR3 has 14 residues. The germline V gene has CDR1 MNHNS and CDR2 SASEGT. The CDR3 here is CASNEVPGNQPQHF. The CDR3 DNA is TGTGCCAGCAACGAAGTCCCGGGCAATCAGCCCCAGCATTTT.

The chain uses TRBV27 and TRBJ1-1; 9 bases are shared with TRBD1. Trimming removed 5 bases from V and 3 bases from J; junction bases left unmatched: 4. The CDR3 contains 14 residues. Germline V lookup: CDR1 MNHEY, CDR2 SMNVEV (reference sequence). In DNA, the CDR3 is TGTGCCAGCAGTCACAGGGGGCAGCACACTGAAGCTTTCTTT. Amino acid sequence: CASSHRGQHTEAFF.

The chain joins TRBV24-1 to TRBJ2-5; 11 nucleotides match TRBD2. Germline CDR1 is KGHDR and CDR2 is SFDVKD. V was pared by 4 bases and J by 4 bases, with 13 bases of the junction left unmatched. The CDR3 is made up of 18 amino acids. For the CDR3, the DNA is TGTGCCACCAGTGACAATAGCGGGGGGGCCGGTGGCGGAGAGACCCAGTACTTC. As protein: CATSDNSGGAGGGETQYF.

The chain joins TRBV10-3 to TRBJ1-5; tentatively, D is TRBD1 (6 bases). Trimming took off 0 bases at V and 5 bases at J, with 11 bases between the two ends. CDR1 is ENHRY, CDR2 SYGVKD, per germline. This CDR3 contains 15 residues. The CDR3 DNA follows: TGTGCCATCAGTGAGTCACGGACAGATCATCAGCCCCAGCATTTT. It specifies CAISESRTDHQPQHF.